This is a list of T cell receptor beta chains from one sample in a study of control samples from healthy donors and cancer patients. Data came from immunoSEQ multiplex PCR; TCRdb stores just in-frame clones and leaves some out. This sample has 90,000 to 150,000 clones, with about 91% found just once. The sequenced sample consisted of blood. The receptors were gathered from a man aged 40-49 years in good health. CDR3s include the opening cysteine and the closing phenylalanine or tryptophan. Each record gives: J gene, D gene, clone size, V gene, CDR3 DNA, CDR3 protein. The D gene is left open where the match is weak. Not every row has a clone size; where given, it reads once, few, many or a size class.

J: TRBJ2-4
D: NA
size: NA
V: TRBV10-1
DNA: TGCGCCAGCAGTGAATCCAGTTCCCTGGTCAAAAACATTCAGTACTTC
CDR3: CASSESSSLVKNIQYF

J: TRBJ1-2
D: NA
size: NA
V: TRBV7-9
DNA: TGTGCCAGCATCGAAGCAGCGGCAGTTGATGGCTACACCTTC
CDR3: CASIEAAAVDGYTF

J: TRBJ1-2
D: NA
size: NA
V: TRBV12-3/TRBV12-4
DNA: TGTGCCAGCAGCCTAAACTATGGCTACACCTTC
CDR3: CASSLNYGYTF

J: TRBJ2-3
D: NA
size: NA
V: TRBV5-1
DNA: TGCGCCAGCAGCTTGAGAGAAGATGGGCCAGATACGCAGTATTTT
CDR3: CASSLREDGPDTQYF

J: TRBJ2-4
D: NA
size: NA
V: TRBV6-1
DNA: TGTGCCAGCAGTGAAGGGAGAGTCAAAAACATTCAGTACTTC
CDR3: CASSEGRVKNIQYF

J: TRBJ1-3
D: NA
size: NA
V: TRBV7-2
DNA: TGTGCCAGCAGCTACCAACTGTCCTCTGGAAACACCATATATTTT
CDR3: CASSYQLSSGNTIYF

J: TRBJ1-2
D: TRBD1
size: NA
V: TRBV5-8
DNA: TGTGCCAGCAGCAAGACAGGGAACTATGGCTACACCTTC
CDR3: CASSKTGNYGYTF

J: TRBJ2-1
D: TRBD2
size: NA
V: TRBV11-3
DNA: TGTGCCAGCTCCGATGGGGGAGGGAATGAGCAGTTCTTC
CDR3: CASSDGGGNEQFF

J: TRBJ2-1
D: NA
size: NA
V: TRBV24-1
DNA: TGTGCCACCAGTGATTTGGGGCGAACCTACAATGAGCAGTTCTTC
CDR3: CATSDLGRTYNEQFF

J: TRBJ2-1
D: NA
size: once
V: TRBV12-3/TRBV12-4
DNA: TGTGCCAGCAGATTGTTGGGGGCTGAGCAGTTCTTC
CDR3: CASRLLGAEQFF

J: TRBJ1-1
D: NA
size: NA
V: TRBV6-2/TRBV6-3
DNA: TGTGCCAGCAGCTACTTTTCCGGGTTCCCGAACACTGAAGCTTTCTTT
CDR3: CASSYFSGFPNTEAFF

J: TRBJ1-1
D: NA
size: NA
V: TRBV7-3
DNA: TGTGCCAGCAGCTTAGGCAGGAACACTGAAGCTTTCTTT
CDR3: CASSLGRNTEAFF

J: TRBJ2-4
D: NA
size: NA
V: TRBV5-6
DNA: TGTGCCAGCAGCCTGCCACAGTCGAGAGACATTCAGTACTTC
CDR3: CASSLPQSRDIQYF

J: TRBJ1-5
D: NA
size: NA
V: TRBV4-1
DNA: TGCGCCAGCAGCCAAGATAGGTGGGGACACCGAAGGGGTCAGCCCCAGCATTTT
CDR3: CASSQDRWGHRRGQPQHF

J: TRBJ2-5
D: TRBD1
size: NA
V: TRBV13
DNA: TGTGCCAGCAGCTCGCCCGGACAGGGTATTCTTGGGGAGACCCAGTACTTC
CDR3: CASSSPGQGILGETQYF

J: TRBJ2-7
D: NA
size: NA
V: TRBV7-8
DNA: TGTGCCAGCAGCTTAGTGGCGGGGGCGACCTACGAGCAGTACTTC
CDR3: CASSLVAGATYEQYF

J: TRBJ1-1
D: NA
size: NA
V: TRBV11-2
DNA: TGTGCCAGCAGCCGAAGGACAGACACTGAAGCTTTCTTT
CDR3: CASSRRTDTEAFF

J: TRBJ1-4
D: TRBD1
size: NA
V: TRBV7-9
DNA: TGTGCCAGCAGCCCCACAGGGGGCATAGGTGAAAAACTGTTTTTT
CDR3: CASSPTGGIGEKLFF

J: TRBJ1-2
D: TRBD1
size: NA
V: TRBV6-1
DNA: TGTGCCAGCAGTGACAGGGACAGGGTTTTTTCGACGGCGGGGAGTGGTGGCTACACCTTC
CDR3: CASSDRDRVFSTAGSGGYTF

J: TRBJ1-5
D: NA
size: NA
V: TRBV19
DNA: TGTGCCAGTAGTCCCCAAGGTCGGGCACTTTTAGCCCAAAATCAGCCCCAGCATTTT
CDR3: CASSPQGRALLAQNQPQHF

J: TRBJ2-7
D: TRBD2
size: NA
V: TRBV3-1/TRBV3-2
DNA: TGTGCCAGCAGCCAAGGTCGGGGGGGCTCCTACGAGCAGTACTTC
CDR3: CASSQGRGGSYEQYF

J: TRBJ1-6
D: NA
size: NA
V: TRBV2
DNA: TGTGCCAGCAGTAGGGACAATTCACCCCTCCACTTT
CDR3: CASSRDNSPLHF

J: TRBJ2-1
D: TRBD2
size: NA
V: TRBV2
DNA: TGTGCCAGCAGTGAGGGAGGGAACTCCTACAATGAGCAGTTCTTC
CDR3: CASSEGGNSYNEQFF

J: TRBJ2-1
D: NA
size: NA
V: TRBV5-6
DNA: TGTGCCAGCAGTGACAGGCCGAGCTCCTACAATGAGCAGTTCTTC
CDR3: CASSDRPSSYNEQFF

J: TRBJ1-6
D: NA
size: NA
V: TRBV30
DNA: TGTGCCTGGAGTTCGGGGTTTAATTCACCCCTCCACTTT
CDR3: CAWSSGFNSPLHF

J: TRBJ1-5
D: NA
size: NA
V: TRBV2
DNA: TGTGCCAGCAGTGTACAGGTTAATCAGCCCCAGCATTTT
CDR3: CASSVQVNQPQHF

J: TRBJ2-1
D: TRBD2
size: NA
V: TRBV14
DNA: TGTGCCAGCAGCCAAGATTACTTCTCGGGGGGGCTCAATGAGCAGTTCTTC
CDR3: CASSQDYFSGGLNEQFF

J: TRBJ2-5
D: NA
size: NA
V: TRBV20-1
DNA: TGCAGTGCTAGGTTGGAGACCCAGTACTTC
CDR3: CSARLETQYF

J: TRBJ2-1
D: TRBD2
size: NA
V: TRBV4-2
DNA: TGTGCCAGCAGCCAACGACTAGCGGCCTACAATGAGCAGTTCTTC
CDR3: CASSQRLAAYNEQFF

J: TRBJ2-1
D: TRBD2
size: NA
V: TRBV4-2
DNA: TGTGCCAGCAGCCAAGGGGGACTAGACGAGCAGTTCTTC
CDR3: CASSQGGLDEQFF

J: TRBJ2-1
D: NA
size: NA
V: TRBV24-1
DNA: TGTGCCACCAGTGACCCGAAACCTAGCGTCGTAAAAGAGCAGTTCTTC
CDR3: CATSDPKPSVVKEQFF

J: TRBJ2-7
D: NA
size: NA
V: TRBV5-4
DNA: TGTGCCAGCAGCTTGGGACAGGAACCGATCTACGAGCAGTACTTC
CDR3: CASSLGQEPIYEQYF

J: TRBJ2-1
D: TRBD2
size: once
V: TRBV2
DNA: TGTGCCAGCAGTGCACTAGCGGACAATGAGCAGTTCTTC
CDR3: CASSALADNEQFF

J: TRBJ1-3
D: NA
size: NA
V: TRBV30
DNA: TGTGCCTGGAGTGTACTCGGGCCCTCCTCTGGAAACACCATATATTTT
CDR3: CAWSVLGPSSGNTIYF

J: TRBJ2-3
D: NA
size: NA
V: TRBV20-1
DNA: TGCAGTGCTTCTGTGGATACGCAGTATTTT
CDR3: CSASVDTQYF

J: TRBJ2-1
D: NA
size: NA
V: TRBV10-2
DNA: TGCGCCAGCAACACCATGGGGGCTAGGAAGCAGTTCTTC
CDR3: CASNTMGARKQFF

J: TRBJ2-2
D: TRBD1
size: NA
V: TRBV27
DNA: TGTGCCAGCAGAAGACAGGGTACGGGCACCGGGGAGCTGTTTTTT
CDR3: CASRRQGTGTGELFF

J: TRBJ2-3
D: NA
size: NA
V: TRBV3-1/TRBV3-2
DNA: TGTGCCAGCAGCCGCGGACAGAGCACAGATACGCAGTATTTT
CDR3: CASSRGQSTDTQYF

J: TRBJ2-1
D: NA
size: NA
V: TRBV19
DNA: TGTGCCAGTAGTATAGACCACAGGGTAGAGCAGTTCTTC
CDR3: CASSIDHRVEQFF

J: TRBJ1-2
D: NA
size: NA
V: TRBV3-1/TRBV3-2
DNA: TGTGCCAGCAGCCAAGGATGGCAGAGCCTTAACTATGGCTACACCTTC
CDR3: CASSQGWQSLNYGYTF

J: TRBJ2-2
D: TRBD2
size: NA
V: TRBV13
DNA: TGTGCCAGCACCCTAGCGGTCACCGGGGAGCTGTTTTTT
CDR3: CASTLAVTGELFF

J: TRBJ2-3
D: NA
size: NA
V: TRBV18
DNA: TGTGCCAGCTCCACTACGGGTACGCAGTATTTT
CDR3: CASSTTGTQYF

J: TRBJ2-2
D: NA
size: NA
V: TRBV11-3
DNA: TGTGCCAGCAGCGTAACAGGGAGGGGGGAGCTGTTTTTT
CDR3: CASSVTGRGELFF

J: TRBJ1-2
D: NA
size: NA
V: TRBV29-1
DNA: TGCGGCGTTGCTCCAGATCCAAACTATGGCTACACCTTC
CDR3: CGVAPDPNYGYTF

J: TRBJ2-7
D: TRBD2
size: NA
V: TRBV19
DNA: TGTGCCAGTAGTACGGGACTAGAGGGCCTCTACGAGCAGTACTTC
CDR3: CASSTGLEGLYEQYF

J: TRBJ1-2
D: NA
size: once
V: TRBV7-9
DNA: TGTGCCAGCAAAGCCCTGGGACAAGCTAACTATGGCTACACCTTC
CDR3: CASKALGQANYGYTF

J: TRBJ1-6
D: NA
size: NA
V: TRBV2
DNA: TGTGCCAGCAGTGAGACCCAGGGGAGGCCACCCCTCCACTTT
CDR3: CASSETQGRPPLHF

J: TRBJ1-2
D: NA
size: NA
V: TRBV3-1/TRBV3-2
DNA: TGTGCCAGCAGCCCCGTCCTGGACTATGGCTACACCTTC
CDR3: CASSPVLDYGYTF

J: TRBJ1-1
D: NA
size: NA
V: TRBV3-1/TRBV3-2
DNA: TGTGCCAGCAGCCAAGGGGGCCGAACTGAAGCTTTCTTT
CDR3: CASSQGGRTEAFF

J: TRBJ1-3
D: TRBD1
size: NA
V: TRBV7-2
DNA: TGTGCCAGCAGCTGGACAGGACAAGGTGCTGGAAACACCATATATTTT
CDR3: CASSWTGQGAGNTIYF

J: TRBJ1-1
D: NA
size: NA
V: TRBV18
DNA: TGTGCCAGCTCCGGAGACCGGAACACTGAAGCTTTCTTT
CDR3: CASSGDRNTEAFF

J: TRBJ2-7
D: NA
size: NA
V: TRBV7-9
DNA: TGTGCCAGCATACCGGGAGACTCCTACGAGCAGTACTTC
CDR3: CASIPGDSYEQYF

J: TRBJ1-2
D: TRBD1
size: few
V: TRBV14
DNA: TGTGCCAGCAGCCAAGATTTAGTTCGACAGGGGGCAGACGGCTACACCTTC
CDR3: CASSQDLVRQGADGYTF

J: TRBJ2-5
D: TRBD1
size: NA
V: TRBV9
DNA: TGTGCCAGCAGCGTAGGGGTCGGGACAGGGGAGCAGACCCAGTACTTC
CDR3: CASSVGVGTGEQTQYF

J: TRBJ1-3
D: TRBD1
size: few
V: TRBV7-2
DNA: TGTGCCAGCAGCGGTGGGACAGGGGGTAGTTTGGCTGGAAACACCATATATTTT
CDR3: CASSGGTGGSLAGNTIYF

J: TRBJ1-5
D: NA
size: NA
V: TRBV7-2
DNA: TGTGCCAGCAGCTTAGTAGGGTTTAGCAATCAGCCCCAGCATTTT
CDR3: CASSLVGFSNQPQHF

J: TRBJ2-3
D: NA
size: NA
V: TRBV18
DNA: TGTGCCAGCTCACTGCTGGGACGCGGGACAAGCACAGATACGCAGTATTTT
CDR3: CASSLLGRGTSTDTQYF

J: TRBJ1-5
D: TRBD1
size: NA
V: TRBV3-1/TRBV3-2
DNA: TGTGCCAGCAGCGGACAGGGAGGAGGTCAGCCCCAGCATTTT
CDR3: CASSGQGGGQPQHF

J: TRBJ1-1
D: TRBD1
size: NA
V: TRBV18
DNA: TGTGCCAGCTCACGCGGACAGGGCTTTGACACTGAAGCTTTCTTT
CDR3: CASSRGQGFDTEAFF

J: TRBJ2-3
D: TRBD2
size: NA
V: TRBV5-1
DNA: TGCGCCAGCAGCATGGAAGCGGGGGGGCCGAGAACGCAGTATTTT
CDR3: CASSMEAGGPRTQYF